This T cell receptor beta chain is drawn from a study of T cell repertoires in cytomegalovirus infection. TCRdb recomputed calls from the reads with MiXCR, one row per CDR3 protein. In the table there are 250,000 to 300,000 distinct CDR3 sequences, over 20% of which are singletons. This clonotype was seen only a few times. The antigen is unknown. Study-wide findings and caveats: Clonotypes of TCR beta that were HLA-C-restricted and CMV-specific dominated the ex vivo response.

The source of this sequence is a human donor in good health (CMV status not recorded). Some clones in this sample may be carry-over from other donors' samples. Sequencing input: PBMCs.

The CDR3, as DNA: TGTGCCAGCAGTCCCGACATTAATGAGCAGTTCTTC. Protein: CASSPDINEQFF. The chain joins TRBV12-3 or TRBV12-4 to TRBJ2-1, with unresolved D. The ends were cut back, 5 bases at V and 7 bases at J, with 9 bases in the middle. The CDR3 is 12 amino acids.